A single sample gave rise to the 11 T cell receptor beta chains below, sequenced in a study of blood T cell repertoires in COVID-19. Using immunoSEQ multiplex PCR, the repertoire was profiled, and TCRdb retains in-frame clones only, with some absent. Among 90,000 to 100,000 clones listed, roughly 80% were seen once. Source material: peripheral blood. Receptors originate from an older man with active or convalescent COVID-19.

The sample holds one count of this clone. This chain connects TRBV30 to TRBJ2-4; the match to TRBD2 covers 14 bases. The CDR3 is 17 residues long. From germline, CDR1 is GTSNPN and CDR2 SVGIG (reference sequence). V shed 5 bases and J 0 bases; nucleotides not matched to a gene: 6. CDR3 sequence reads: CAWSWTSGGLAKNIQYF. In DNA form, the CDR3 reads TGTGCCTGGTCTTGGACTAGCGGGGGGTTAGCCAAAAACATTCAGTACTTC. Full variable domain (missing parts from reference TRBV30 and TRBJ2-4): SQTIHQWPATLVQPVGSPLSLECTVEGTSNPNLYWYRQAAGRGLQLLFYSVGIGQISSEVPQNLSASRPQDRQFILSSKKLLLSDSGFYLCAWSWTSGGLAKNIQYFGAGTRLSVL.

The rearrangement joins TRBV5-6 to TRBJ1-4; D unclear. Germline lookup yields CDR1 SGHDT and CDR2 YYEEEE. Trimming cost V 4 bases and J 8 bases, with 9 bases left between them. The CDR3 extends over 12 amino acids. CDR3: CASSLGEEKLFF. CDR3 nucleotides: TGTGCCAGCAGCCTAGGAGAGGAAAAACTGTTTTTT. The variable domain in full, completed from reference TRBV5-6 and TRBJ1-4, reads DAGVTQSPTHLIKTRGQQVTLRCSPKSGHDTVSWYQQALGQGPQFIFQYYEEEERQRGNFPDRFSGHQFPNYSSELNVNALLLGDSALYLCASSLGEEKLFFGSGTQLSVL.

The CDR3 bases are TGCAGCGTTGAAAAGGGGGGGCGAGTTAGTAGCGAGCAGTACTTC. It yields the protein CSVEKGGRVSSEQYF. J is TRBJ2-7 and V is TRBV29-1; possible D gene TRBD2, 7 bases. V gave up 2 bases and J gave up 6 bases, with 20 bases separating them. This CDR3 has 15 residues. Germline assignment: CDR1 SQVTM and CDR2 ANQGSEA.

V is TRBV5-1 and J is TRBJ2-5; 9 nucleotides align to TRBD1. Germline V gene data show CDR1 as SGHRS and CDR2 as YFSETQ. The CDR3 sequence is 15 residues long. The V and J ends lost 6 bases and 0 bases, in that order; junction bases with no gene match: 6. The CDR3 protein is CASTLGQGYQETQYF. CDR3 DNA sequence: TGCGCCAGCACGCTAGGACAGGGGTACCAAGAGACCCAGTACTTC.

The J gene is TRBJ2-2, the V gene TRBV10-3, with a tentative D call TRBD1 (6 bases). CDR1 and CDR2 (germline): ENHRY, SYGVKD. This CDR3 is built from 16 residues. The germline V and J ends were trimmed by 6 bases and 1 base, with 15 bases remaining between them. The CDR3 DNA follows: TGTGCCATCAGAGGGGCGGGCAGGGGGAACACCGGGGAGCTGTTTTTT. This encodes CAIRGAGRGNTGELFF.

This clone was seen only a few times. The chain uses TRBV18 and TRBJ2-7; 7 positions match TRBD1. J gave up 0 bases and V 5 bases, and 7 bases lay outside the gene matches. CDR3 length: 15 residues. Germline-derived CDR1 and CDR2 are KGHSH and LQKENI. CDR3 DNA: TGTGCCAGCTCAACCTACAGGGACAGCTCCTACGAGCAGTACTTC. This sequence encodes CASSTYRDSSYEQYF.

The V call is TRBV7-9, the J call TRBJ2-1, with TRBD2 identical over 7 bases. V shed 4 bases, J shed 13 bases, and the junction held 7 bases outside the gene matches. Germline V gene sequence: CDR1 SEHNR, CDR2 FQNEAQ (reference sequence). CDR3 length: 12 residues. The CDR3 spells CASSSGLGRQFF. CDR3 DNA: TGTGCCAGCAGCTCCGGACTAGGAAGACAGTTCTTC.

This clone was observed a handful of times. CDR3 DNA: TGTGCCAGCAGCTTTAGATACAGGGGCGATGAGCAGTTCTTC. This sequence encodes CASSFRYRGDEQFF. This chain connects TRBV11-3 to TRBJ2-1; 7 bases align to TRBD1. V shed 3 bases, J shed 8 bases, and the junction held 7 bases outside the gene matches. The CDR3 consists of 14 residues. Germline V gene sequence: CDR1 SGHNT, CDR2 YENEEA.

The V call is TRBV11-3, the J call TRBJ2-1; TRBD2 is a possible D gene (6 bases). CDR1 and CDR2 (germline): SGHNT, YENEEA. V shed 2 bases and J shed 9 bases, with 11 bases lying between them. This CDR3 is built from 13 residues. The CDR3: CASSLMRDGEQFF. The CDR3 coding sequence is TGTGCCAGCAGCTTAATGCGGGACGGTGAGCAGTTCTTC.

The DNA for the CDR3 is TGTGCCAGCAGAGCGGGGGGGGGACGAGAGACCCAGTACTTC. Amino acid sequence: CASRAGGGRETQYF. The V gene is TRBV27, the J gene TRBJ2-5; the match to TRBD2 covers 10 bases. The CDR3 runs 14 residues. The germline gives CDR1 MNHEY, CDR2 SMNVEV (reference sequence). V lost 6 bases, J lost 4 bases, and 5 bases stayed unmatched.

This clone occurred a few times. The chain employs TRBV7-9 and TRBJ2-3; TRBD2 matches 8 bases. This CDR3 has 15 residues. V trimming: 5 bases; J trimming: 2 bases; junction bases outside the gene matches: 6. In germline, CDR1 is SEHNR, CDR2 FQNEAQ (reference sequence). The CDR3 region is CASSQLADNTDTQYF. The CDR3, as DNA: TGTGCCAGCAGCCAACTAGCGGATAACACAGATACGCAGTATTTT. Supplemented by reference TRBV7-9 and TRBJ2-3, the full variable domain reads DTGVSQNPRHKITKRGQNVTFRCDPISEHNRLYWYRQTLGQGPEFLTYFQNEAQLEKSRLLSDRFSAERPKGSFSTLEIQRTEQGDSAMYLCASSQLADNTDTQYFGPGTRLTVL.